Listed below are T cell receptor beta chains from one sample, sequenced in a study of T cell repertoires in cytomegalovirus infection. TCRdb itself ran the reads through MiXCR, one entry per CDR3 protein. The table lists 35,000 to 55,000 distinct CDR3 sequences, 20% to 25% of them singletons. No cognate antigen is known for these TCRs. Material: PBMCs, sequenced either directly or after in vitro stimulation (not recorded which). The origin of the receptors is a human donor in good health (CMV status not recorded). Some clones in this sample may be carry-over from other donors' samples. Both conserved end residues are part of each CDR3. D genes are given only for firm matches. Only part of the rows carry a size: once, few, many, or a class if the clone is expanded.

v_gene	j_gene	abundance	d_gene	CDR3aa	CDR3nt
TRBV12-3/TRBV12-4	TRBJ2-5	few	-	CASSPRESTQYF	TGTGCCAGCAGTCCCAGGGAATCGACCCAGTACTTC
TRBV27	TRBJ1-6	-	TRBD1	CASRPQGVFSSPLHF	TGTGCCAGCAGACCACAGGGGGTTTTTAGTTCACCCCTCCACTTT
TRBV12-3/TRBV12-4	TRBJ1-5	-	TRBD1	CASRNDREWGQPQHF	TGTGCCAGCAGGAACGACAGGGAGTGGGGTCAGCCCCAGCATTTT
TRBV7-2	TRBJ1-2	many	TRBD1	CASSFFPGGIAYGYTF	TGTGCCAGCAGCTTTTTTCCAGGGGGCATTGCCTATGGCTACACCTTC
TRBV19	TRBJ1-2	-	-	CASSMSTNYGYTF	TGTGCCAGTAGTATGAGCACAAACTATGGCTACACCTTC
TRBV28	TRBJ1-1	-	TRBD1	CASSRQGSGTEAFF	TGTGCCAGCAGTCGACAGGGCAGCGGCACTGAAGCTTTCTTT
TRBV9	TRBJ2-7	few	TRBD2	CASSAGRGYEQYF	TGTGCCAGCAGCGCGGGGAGGGGCTACGAGCAGTACTTC
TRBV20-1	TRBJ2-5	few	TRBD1	CSARKQGEETQYF	TGCAGTGCCCGGAAGCAGGGGGAAGAGACCCAGTACTTC
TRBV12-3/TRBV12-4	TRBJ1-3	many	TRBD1	CASSRRDRHTNTIYF	TGTGCCAGCAGTCGACGGGACAGGCACACAAACACCATATATTTT
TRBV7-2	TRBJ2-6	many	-	CASSPRFGPSSGANVLTF	TGTGCCAGCAGCCCCCGATTCGGTCCATCCTCTGGGGCCAACGTCCTGACTTTC
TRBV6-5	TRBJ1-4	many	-	CASSRTNEKLFF	TGTGCCAGTTCCCGTACGAATGAAAAACTGTTTTTT
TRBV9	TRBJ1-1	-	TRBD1	CASSPGTGSEAFF	TGTGCCAGCAGCCCCGGGACAGGGAGTGAAGCTTTCTTT
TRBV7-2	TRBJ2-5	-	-	CASSHVEETQYF	TGTGCCAGCAGCCACGTGGAAGAGACCCAGTACTTC
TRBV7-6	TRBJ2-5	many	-	CASSSGETQYF	TGTGCCAGCAGCTCGGGGGAGACCCAGTACTTC
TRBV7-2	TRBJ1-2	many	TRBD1	CASSLESGQGYLAGYTF	TGTGCCAGCAGCTTAGAAAGCGGACAGGGCTATCTTGCTGGCTACACCTTC
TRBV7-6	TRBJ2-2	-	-	CASSFLSNTGELFF	TGTGCCAGCAGCTTCCTATCGAACACCGGGGAGCTGTTTTTT
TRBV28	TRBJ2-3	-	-	CASRQGQSHTDTQYF	TGTGCCAGCAGGCAAGGACAGTCTCACACAGATACGCAGTATTTT
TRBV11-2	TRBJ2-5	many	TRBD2	CASSSAGDKYF	TGTGCCAGCAGCTCAGCGGGAGACAAGTACTTC
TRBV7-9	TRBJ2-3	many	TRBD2	CASSPKLAGVDTQYF	TGTGCCAGCAGCCCGAAACTAGCGGGAGTGGATACGCAGTATTTT
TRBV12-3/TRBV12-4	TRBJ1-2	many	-	CASSLGYGYTF	TGTGCCAGCAGTTTGGGCTATGGCTACACCTTC
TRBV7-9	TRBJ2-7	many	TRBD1	CASSLGWDRTYEQYF	TGTGCCAGCAGCTTAGGCTGGGACAGGACCTACGAGCAGTACTTC
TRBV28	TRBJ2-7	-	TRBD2	CASWGEGWNEQYF	TGTGCCAGTTGGGGGGAGGGATGGAACGAGCAGTACTTC
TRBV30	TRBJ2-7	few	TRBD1	CAWSGDSREQYF	TGTGCCTGGAGTGGGGACAGTCGCGAGCAGTACTTC
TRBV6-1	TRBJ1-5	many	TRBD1	CASSVWTGGVQPQHF	TGTGCCAGCAGTGTATGGACAGGGGGGGTTCAGCCCCAGCATTTT
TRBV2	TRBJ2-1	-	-	CASSAHEQFF	TGTGCCAGCAGTGCGCATGAGCAGTTCTTC
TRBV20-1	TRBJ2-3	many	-	CSARSGGTVTDTQYF	TGCAGTGCTAGATCGGGGGGCACCGTCACAGATACGCAGTATTTT
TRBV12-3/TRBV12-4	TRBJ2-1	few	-	CASSLGMDEQFF	TGTGCCAGCAGTTTGGGTATGGATGAGCAGTTCTTC
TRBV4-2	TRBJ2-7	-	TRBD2	CASRVPSGVLIF	TGTGCCAGCCGCGTACCTAGCGGGGTACTGATCTTC
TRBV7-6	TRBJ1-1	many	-	CASSLAVTTEAFF	TGTGCCAGCAGCTTGGCAGTTACCACTGAAGCTTTCTTT
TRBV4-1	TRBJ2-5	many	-	CASSQGGTVGEETQYF	TGCGCCAGCAGCCAAGGGGGAACAGTGGGTGAAGAGACCCAGTACTTC
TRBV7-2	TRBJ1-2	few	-	CASSLGRTAYTF	TGTGCCAGCAGCTTAGGGAGGACAGCCTACACCTTC
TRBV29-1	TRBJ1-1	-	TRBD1	CSVAPTGANTEAFF	TGCAGCGTTGCCCCAACAGGGGCGAACACTGAGGCTTTCTTT
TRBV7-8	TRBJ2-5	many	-	CASSLTPLYQETQYF	TGTGCCAGCAGCCTCACCCCCTTATATCAAGAGACCCAGTACTTC
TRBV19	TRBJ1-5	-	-	CASSPLDSFNQPQHF	TGTGCCAGTAGCCCTTTGGACAGCTTCAATCAGCCCCAGCATTTT
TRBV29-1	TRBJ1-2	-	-	CSVPGSWGYTF	TGCAGCGTTCCAGGGTCCTGGGGCTACACCTTC
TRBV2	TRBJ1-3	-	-	CASKAGTGNTIYF	TGTGCCAGCAAGGCGGGAACTGGAAACACCATATATTTT
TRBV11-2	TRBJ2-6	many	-	CASSLVSQFSGANVLTF	TGTGCCAGCAGCTTAGTTTCCCAGTTTTCTGGGGCCAACGTCCTGACTTTC
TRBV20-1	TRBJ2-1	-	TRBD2	CSARAGTSGRYNEQFF	TGCAGTGCTAGGGCCGGGACTAGCGGGAGGTACAATGAGCAGTTCTTC
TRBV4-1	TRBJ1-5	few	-	CASSSRISFGTQSVLNQPQHF	TGCGCCAGCAGCTCTCGTATAAGTTTCGGGACACAATCCGTCCTGAATCAGCCCCAGCATTTT